Below, 25 T cell receptor beta chains from the same sample are listed, as sequenced in a study of blood T cell repertoires in COVID-19. Clones were read by immunoSEQ multiplex PCR, and TCRdb kept only the in-frame ones, dropping some. The sample has 360,000 or so clones, roughly 87% seen once; the top ten hold about 5.4%. The specimen sequenced was PBMCs or T cells enriched from blood (not recorded which). The receptors were sampled from a woman in her fifties or sixties who had recovered from COVID-19.

This chain links TRBV5-4 with TRBJ1-1; D not certain. This CDR3 has 14 amino acids. The V gene's germline CDR1 is SGHNT and CDR2 YYREEE (reference sequence). With 4 bases removed from V and 0 bases from J, the gap between germline ends came to 10 bases. For the CDR3, the DNA is TGTGCCAGCAGCCGCGGCACGGTGAACACTGAAGCTTTCTTT. Its protein is CASSRGTVNTEAFF.

This clone was observed a handful of times. The rearrangement uses TRBV5-8 and TRBJ1-2, with TRBD1 matching over 8 bases. The CDR3 extends over 13 amino acids. Germline CDR1 SGHTS, CDR2 YDEGEE. Trimming took 4 bases from V and 2 from J; bases not matched to a gene: 1. CDR3 region: CASSRTGNYGYTF. CDR3 nucleotides: TGTGCCAGCAGCCGGACAGGGAACTATGGCTACACCTTC.

The V call is TRBV7-2, the J call TRBJ1-1, with D possibly TRBD1 on 6 matching bases. V lost 5 bases and J 1 base, leaving 14 bases between the germline ends. Germline V gene lookup returns CDR1 SGHTA and CDR2 FQGNSA. This CDR3 has 15 amino acids. CDR3 loop: CASSAYPGQNTEAFF. CDR3 nucleotide sequence: TGTGCCAGCAGCGCCTACCCGGGACAGAACACTGAAGCTTTCTTT.

V gene TRBV3-1 (or the pseudogene TRBV3-2) combines with J gene TRBJ2-2; no definite D call. Germline V gives CDR1 LGHDT, CDR2 YNNKEL (reference sequence). V dropped 1 base and J dropped 3 bases, with 6 bases sitting between them. CDR3 length equals 14 residues. DNA of the CDR3: TGTGCCAGCAGCCAAGGTATTTACACCGGGGAGCTGTTTTTT. It encodes CASSQGIYTGELFF.

The rearrangement links TRBV7-9 to TRBJ2-1, with a possible D match to TRBD1 (5 bases). Between the trimmed V and J ends, which lost 3 bases and 5 bases, there was a span of 14 bases. CDR3 size: 15 residues. The V gene's germline CDR1 is SEHNR and CDR2 FQNEAQ (reference sequence). This chain's CDR3 is CASSFVKGSDNEQFF. CDR3 nucleotides: TGTGCCAGCAGCTTCGTGAAGGGGTCTGACAATGAGCAGTTCTTC. The full variable domain, its missing parts supplied by reference TRBV7-9 and TRBJ2-1, is DTGVSQNPRHKITKRGQNVTFRCDPISEHNRLYWYRQTLGQGPEFLTYFQNEAQLEKSRLLSDRFSAERPKGSFSTLEIQRTEQGDSAMYLCASSFVKGSDNEQFFGPGTRLTVL.

The rearrangement uses TRBV7-2 and TRBJ2-3; D unclear. The V gene lost 2 bases and the J gene lost 6 bases, with 9 bases spanning the gap. CDR3 size: 13 residues. The germline V gene has CDR1 SGHTA and CDR2 FQGNSA. CDR3 nucleotides: TGTGCCAGCAGCTTATTTGTCTCTGATACGCAGTATTTT. As protein: CASSLFVSDTQYF.

This chain uses TRBV5-1 with TRBJ1-2; 12 bases line up with TRBD1. The junction had 8 bases not matched to a gene; V was cut back by 1 base and J by 7 bases. The CDR3 covers 16 residues. In germline, CDR1 is SGHRS, CDR2 YFSETQ. CDR3 sequence reads: CASSLNTMGQGAGYTF. CDR3 in DNA: TGCGCCAGCAGCTTGAACACCATGGGACAGGGGGCTGGCTACACCTTC.

To note about this clone: It is likely a read error: a sequence one base away is far more abundant. In the same sample, other DNA sequences code for this CDR3. CDR3: CASSLGTGGLDTEAFF. CDR3 sequence (DNA): TGCGCCAGCAGCTTAGGGACAGGGGGGTTGGACACTGAAGCTTTCTTT. The V gene is TRBV7-3, the J gene TRBJ1-1, with TRBD1 matching 11 bases. The CDR3 loop spans 16 amino acids. Germline loops: CDR1 SGHTA, CDR2 FQGTGA.

This clone was counted a single time. V is TRBV13 and J is TRBJ1-1; D gene ambiguous. CDR3 length: 12 residues. The V gene's germline CDR1 is PRHDT and CDR2 FYEKMQ (reference sequence). V shed 5 bases and J shed 1 base, with 5 bases lying between them. CDR3 residues: CASSRGNTEAFF. CDR3 DNA: TGTGCCAGCAGCCGAGGGAACACTGAAGCTTTCTTT.

This chain links TRBV9 with TRBJ2-1, with TRBD1 matching over 9 bases. Germline CDR1 is SGDLS and CDR2 is YYNGEE. V gave up 0 bases and J gave up 9 bases; unmatched junction bases: 4. The CDR3 runs 14 residues. DNA of the CDR3: TGTGCCAGCAGCGTAGTGGGACAGGGTCCTGAGCAGTTCTTC. The encoded protein is CASSVVGQGPEQFF.

This chain links TRBV7-9 with TRBJ2-5; possibly TRBD2 for D (5 bases). CDR1 SEHNR and CDR2 FQNEAQ come from the germline V gene (reference sequence). CDR3 length: 14 amino acids. The V end lost 2 bases, the J end lost 5 bases, and 12 bases lay between the germline ends. DNA of the CDR3: TGTGCCAGCAGCTTAAGTGGGAGTTGGGAGACCCAGTACTTC. The encoded protein is CASSLSGSWETQYF.

The chain carries TRBV6-2 or TRBV6-3 and TRBJ2-2; D perhaps matches TRBD1 (5 bases). The CDR3 is 13 residues long. CDR1 MNHEY and CDR2 SVGEGT come from the germline V gene. The V gene lost 4 bases and the J gene lost 6 bases, with 9 bases spanning the gap. The CDR3 is CASSSGFAGELFF. For the CDR3, the DNA is TGTGCCAGCAGTTCAGGGTTCGCCGGGGAGCTGTTTTTT.

The chain joins TRBV7-2 to TRBJ2-2; no firm D call. The germline CDR1 and CDR2 sequences are SGHTA and FQGNSA. The V gene lost 5 bases and the J gene lost 4 bases, with 11 bases spanning the gap. The CDR3 is 14 amino acids. The CDR3 sequence is CASSTQQSTGELFF. The CDR3, as DNA: TGTGCCAGCAGCACACAACAGAGCACCGGGGAGCTGTTTTTT.

The rearrangement uses TRBV12-3 or TRBV12-4 and TRBJ2-1; no clear D gene. This CDR3 has 13 amino acids. Trimming took 5 bases from V and 7 from J, leaving 12 bases between them. The CDR3 here is CASSLSPENEQFF. CDR3 DNA: TGTGCCAGCAGTCTGTCCCCGGAGAATGAGCAGTTCTTC.

The chain combines TRBV19 with TRBJ1-5; 10 bases map to TRBD1. The trim removed 2 bases at V and 2 bases at J, leaving 3 bases unmatched. The CDR3 totals 16 residues. Germline V CDR1 and CDR2: LNHDA, SQIVND (reference sequence). The CDR3 sequence: CASSITGTGGNQPQHF. The CDR3 DNA reads as TGTGCCAGTAGTATAACCGGGACAGGGGGCAATCAGCCCCAGCATTTT.

V and J are TRBV3-1 (or the pseudogene TRBV3-2) and TRBJ2-3, with 12 bases aligning to TRBD2. Trimming took 4 bases from V and 4 from J; bases not matched to a gene: 3. CDR3 length: 15 amino acids. The V gene's germline CDR1 is LGHDT and CDR2 YNNKEL (reference sequence). CDR3 loop: CASSPLAGGPDTQYF. The CDR3 region has the DNA TGTGCCAGCAGCCCACTAGCGGGAGGACCAGATACGCAGTATTTT.

The chain links TRBV19 to TRBJ2-3; 7 bases match TRBD1. V was clipped by 6 bases and J by 6 bases; unmatched bases: 6. The V gene's germline CDR1 is LNHDA and CDR2 SQIVND (reference sequence). This CDR3 has 13 residues. CDR3 amino acids: CASRWGTADTQYF. In DNA, the CDR3 is TGTGCCAGTAGATGGGGGACAGCCGATACGCAGTATTTT.

V is TRBV5-1 and J is TRBJ1-1, with 10 bases matching TRBD1. With V trimmed by 3 bases and J by 7 bases, 27 bases remained unmatched. This CDR3 spans 21 amino acids. The germline V gene encodes CDR1 SGHRS and CDR2 YFSETQ. The CDR3 loop is CASSSSPAGTGALPGVDEAFF. CDR3 nucleotides: TGCGCCAGCAGCTCGTCTCCGGCCGGGACAGGGGCCCTCCCAGGGGTTGATGAAGCTTTCTTT.

The V call is TRBV5-5, the J call TRBJ2-5, with 9 bases identical to TRBD2. From germline, CDR1 is SGHKS and CDR2 YYEKEE (reference sequence). The trim removed 5 bases at V and 5 bases at J, leaving 7 bases unmatched. The CDR3 extends over 14 amino acids. CDR3 amino acids: CASSSRGGWETQYF. DNA of the CDR3: TGTGCCAGCAGTTCGCGGGGGGGCTGGGAGACCCAGTACTTC.

The CDR3 DNA follows: TGCGCCAGCAGCTTGGACTACGCCTACGAGCAGTACTTC. Amino acid sequence: CASSLDYAYEQYF. The chain recombines TRBV5-1 with TRBJ2-7; D remains ambiguous. From germline, CDR1 is SGHRS and CDR2 YFSETQ. The CDR3 contains 13 residues. Trimming shortened V by 0 bases and J by 2 bases, and 6 bases separated the two germline ends.

The chain links TRBV28 to TRBJ1-2; the match to TRBD1 covers 12 bases. The CDR3 length is 16 residues. Germline-derived CDR1 and CDR2 are MDHEN and SYDVKM. The ends lost 5 bases at V and 3 bases at J; junction bases unmatched: 7. The CDR3 coding sequence is TGTGCCAGCAGTACAGGGGACAGGGGGCGTCACTATGGCTACACCTTC. Protein sequence: CASSTGDRGRHYGYTF.

The chain joins TRBV6-2 or TRBV6-3 to TRBJ1-2; D may be TRBD1 (5 bases). CDR1 is MNHEY and CDR2 is SVGEGT in the germline V gene. Trimming took off 0 bases at V and 8 bases at J, with 13 bases between the two ends. CDR3 size: 14 residues. The DNA for the CDR3 is TGTGCCAGCAGTTACTCGAAGTCAGGGAACGGCTACACCTTC. It codes for CASSYSKSGNGYTF.

The V and J genes are TRBV13 and TRBJ2-1, with TRBD1 matching over 9 bases. J was trimmed by 0 bases and V by 5 bases; bases with no gene match: 5. The CDR3 totals 16 residues. Germline V gives CDR1 PRHDT, CDR2 FYEKMQ (reference sequence). The CDR3 spells CASSPPGQGSYNEQFF. Written as DNA, the CDR3 is TGTGCCAGCAGCCCCCCGGGACAGGGCTCCTACAATGAGCAGTTCTTC.

This clone was counted only a few times. The V gene is TRBV5-1, the J gene TRBJ1-1; D is possibly TRBD1 (5 bases). Germline V CDR1 and CDR2: SGHRS, YFSETQ. The V and J ends lost 6 bases and 6 bases respectively, with 15 bases between them. The CDR3 runs 13 residues. The CDR3 DNA reads as TGCGCCAGCACCCGGGACTTGGACGCTGAAGCTTTCTTT. Translating gives CASTRDLDAEAFF.

The V and J genes are TRBV28 and TRBJ1-2; 9 bases map to TRBD1. Per germline, CDR1 MDHEN and CDR2 SYDVKM. V lost 6 bases, J lost 4 bases, and 9 bases stayed unmatched. The CDR3 covers 15 residues. This CDR3 is CASRVGQGVGYGYTF. The CDR3 region has the DNA TGTGCCAGCAGAGTGGGACAGGGCGTTGGCTATGGCTACACCTTC.